The 8 T cell receptor beta chains in this list originate from one sample, sequenced in a study of T-cell reconstitution after alpha-beta-depleted transplantation in children. Preparation of the TCRbeta library involved a method that used unique molecular identifiers. TCRdb used MiXCR to reprocess the PCR reads, holding one entry per CDR3 protein. Among 800,000 to 1,000,000 distinct CDR3 sequences listed, roughly 29% were seen once. The sample was PBMCs, mostly from graft donor cells, taken 360 days after TCRalphabeta/CD19-depleted stem cell transplant. Every receptor here comes from a boy less than two years old who had a stem cell transplant for SCID, so the T cells may come from the graft donor.

This clonotype was recorded a few times. The chain carries TRBV5-1 and TRBJ1-1; D not certain. The V end was cut by 4 bases, the J end by 1 base, with 11 bases between. The CDR3 is 14 amino acids. Looked up from germline, CDR1 is SGHRS and CDR2 is YFSETQ. CDR3 protein: CASSKDGGNTEAFF. Written as DNA, the CDR3 is TGCGCCAGCAGCAAGGACGGAGGGAACACTGAAGCTTTCTTT. Together with reference TRBV5-1 and TRBJ1-1, the CDR3 gives the full variable domain: KAGVTQTPRYLIKTRGQQVTLSCSPISGHRSVSWYQQTPGQGLQFLFEYFSETQRNKGNFPGRFSGRQFSNSRSEMNVSTLELGDSALYLCASSKDGGNTEAFFGQGTRLTVV.

This clonotype was counted a few times. The chain has TRBV15 and TRBJ1-4, with D tentatively TRBD1 (6 bases). Germline lookup yields CDR1 LNHNV and CDR2 YYDKDF (reference sequence). The CDR3 length is 15 residues. Trimming left V 0 bases short and J 6 bases short, with 11 bases between. CDR3 sequence reads: CATSRDRGAYEKLFF. The CDR3 DNA reads TGTGCCACCAGCAGAGATCGGGGGGCGTATGAAAAACTGTTTTTT.

In this sample, this clonotype turned up a few times. The chain couples TRBV20-1 to TRBJ2-5; D is unclear. Germline CDR1 is DFQATT and CDR2 is SNEGSKA (reference sequence). The length of the CDR3 is 12 residues. V was clipped by 3 bases and J by 0 bases, with 5 bases between them. CDR3 sequence reads: CSASGHQETQYF. CDR3 coding DNA: TGCAGTGCTAGTGGGCACCAAGAGACCCAGTACTTC.

This clonotype was counted a few times. The chain carries TRBV4-3 and TRBJ1-1, with D uncertain. Germline V gives CDR1 LGHNA, CDR2 YSLEER. The CDR3 is 14 amino acids. V lost 0 bases and J 4 bases, leaving 9 bases between the germline ends. The CDR3 bases are TGCGCCAGCAGCCAAGACCACTATAGCACTGAAGCTTTCTTT. It yields the protein CASSQDHYSTEAFF.

The chain employs TRBV7-9 and TRBJ2-2; 8 bases agree with TRBD1. The CDR3 loop spans 17 amino acids. Germline-derived CDR1 and CDR2 are SEHNR and FQNEAQ (reference sequence). V shed 4 bases, J shed 3 bases, and the junction held 10 bases outside the gene matches. The CDR3 is CASSSPTGGADTGELFF. DNA for the CDR3: TGTGCCAGCAGCTCCCCAACAGGGGGTGCTGACACCGGGGAGCTGTTTTTT. The whole variable domain, filled in from reference TRBV7-9 and TRBJ2-2, reads DTGVSQNPRHKITKRGQNVTFRCDPISEHNRLYWYRQTLGQGPEFLTYFQNEAQLEKSRLLSDRFSAERPKGSFSTLEIQRTEQGDSAMYLCASSSPTGGADTGELFFGEGSRLTVL.

The chain employs TRBV20-1 and TRBJ2-1; D is uncertain. The CDR3 length is 11 residues. Germline V CDR1 and CDR2: DFQATT, SNEGSKA (reference sequence). With 1 base removed from V and 7 bases from J, the gap between germline ends came to 5 bases. The CDR3 here is CSARGANEQFF. The CDR3 DNA reads TGCAGTGCTAGAGGCGCAAATGAGCAGTTCTTC.

This rearrangement joins TRBV12-3 or TRBV12-4 to TRBJ2-3, with 9 bases identical to TRBD2. The CDR3 is made up of 15 amino acids. The V and J ends lost 7 bases and 6 bases, in that order; junction bases with no gene match: 11. The CDR3: CASTSGAGGGDTQYF. The CDR3 DNA follows: TGTGCCAGCACTTCCGGAGCGGGGGGAGGCGATACGCAGTATTTT.

This clonotype appeared a few times. The CDR3 bases are TGTGCCAGCAGCGTAGTAACAGGGCCGCCTTCAAACTATGGCTACACCTTC. Translation: CASSVVTGPPSNYGYTF. The rearrangement joins TRBV9 to TRBJ1-2, with a weak D call TRBD1 (6 bases). Trimming removed 0 bases at V and 2 bases at J, with 17 bases between. The CDR3 has 17 residues. Per the germline V gene, CDR1 is SGDLS and CDR2 is YYNGEE.